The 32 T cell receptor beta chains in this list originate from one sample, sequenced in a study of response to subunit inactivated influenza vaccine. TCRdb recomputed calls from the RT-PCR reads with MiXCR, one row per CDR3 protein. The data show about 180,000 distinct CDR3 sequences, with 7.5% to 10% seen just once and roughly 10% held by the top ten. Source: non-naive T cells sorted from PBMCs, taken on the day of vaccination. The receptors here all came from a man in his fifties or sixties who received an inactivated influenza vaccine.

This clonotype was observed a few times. Here the CDR3 reads CASSLAVRNTEAFF. The CDR3 DNA is TGTGCCAGCAGCTTAGCCGTTAGGAACACTGAAGCTTTCTTT. The genes are TRBV7-2 and TRBJ1-1; no clear D. Trimming cost V 0 bases and J 1 base, with 6 bases left between them. This CDR3 has 14 amino acids. Germline CDR1 is SGHTA and CDR2 is FQGNSA. The variable domain in full, completed from reference TRBV7-2 and TRBJ1-1, reads GAGVSQSPSNKVTEKGKDVELRCDPISGHTALYWYRQSLGQGLEFLIYFQGNSAPDKSGLPSDRFSAERTGGSVSTLTIQRTQQEDSAVYLCASSLAVRNTEAFFGQGTRLTVV.

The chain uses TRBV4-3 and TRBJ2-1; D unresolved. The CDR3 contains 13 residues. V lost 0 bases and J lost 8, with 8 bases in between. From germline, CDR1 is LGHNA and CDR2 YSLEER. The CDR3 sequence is CASSQEIKDEQFF. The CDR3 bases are TGCGCCAGCAGCCAAGAAATAAAGGATGAGCAGTTCTTC.

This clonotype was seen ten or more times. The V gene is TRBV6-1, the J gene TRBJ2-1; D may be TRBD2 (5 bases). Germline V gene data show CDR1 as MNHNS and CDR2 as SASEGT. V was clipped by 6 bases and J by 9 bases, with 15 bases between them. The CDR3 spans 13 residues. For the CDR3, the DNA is TGTGCCAGCAGCCCCCCCGGGAATCGTGAGCAGTTCTTC. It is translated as CASSPPGNREQFF.

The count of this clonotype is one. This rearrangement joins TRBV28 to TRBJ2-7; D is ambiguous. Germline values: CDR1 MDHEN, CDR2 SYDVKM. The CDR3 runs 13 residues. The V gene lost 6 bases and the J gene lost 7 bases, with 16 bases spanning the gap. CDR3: CASRTSGVGEQYF. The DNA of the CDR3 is TGTGCCAGCAGAACATCAGGAGTCGGGGAGCAGTACTTC.

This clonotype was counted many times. CDR3 sequence (DNA): TGTGCCAGCAGTTCATCTTACGGCGACGAGCAGTACTTC. Translated: CASSSSYGDEQYF. This sequence joins TRBV6-6 and TRBJ2-7; D not resolved. The CDR3 has 13 residues. The V gene's germline CDR1 is MNHNY and CDR2 SVGAGI (reference sequence). V shed 4 bases and J shed 5 bases, with 12 bases lying between them.

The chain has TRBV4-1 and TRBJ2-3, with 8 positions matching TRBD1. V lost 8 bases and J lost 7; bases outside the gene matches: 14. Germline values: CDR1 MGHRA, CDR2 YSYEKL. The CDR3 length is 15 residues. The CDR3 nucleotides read TGCGCCAGCCGTCCTGCGCAGGGGGCGCAAAATACGCAGTATTTT. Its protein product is CASRPAQGAQNTQYF.

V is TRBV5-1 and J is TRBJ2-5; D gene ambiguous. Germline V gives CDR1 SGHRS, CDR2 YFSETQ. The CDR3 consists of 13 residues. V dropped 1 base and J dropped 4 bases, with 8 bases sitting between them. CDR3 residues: CASSLSVIETQYF. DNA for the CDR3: TGCGCCAGCAGCTTGTCCGTCATAGAGACCCAGTACTTC.

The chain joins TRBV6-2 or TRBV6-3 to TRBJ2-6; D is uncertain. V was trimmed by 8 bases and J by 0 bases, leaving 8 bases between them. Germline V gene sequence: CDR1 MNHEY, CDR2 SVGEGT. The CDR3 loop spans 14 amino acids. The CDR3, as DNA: TGTGCCAGCGGGCCGGGCTCTGGGGCCAACGTCCTGACTTTC. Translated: CASGPGSGANVLTF.

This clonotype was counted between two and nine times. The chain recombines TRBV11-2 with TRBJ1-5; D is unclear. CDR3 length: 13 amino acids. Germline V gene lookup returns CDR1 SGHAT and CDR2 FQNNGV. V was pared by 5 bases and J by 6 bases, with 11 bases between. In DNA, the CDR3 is TGTGCCAGCAGCCCAGAGAGAAGTCAGCCCCAGCATTTT. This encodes CASSPERSQPQHF.

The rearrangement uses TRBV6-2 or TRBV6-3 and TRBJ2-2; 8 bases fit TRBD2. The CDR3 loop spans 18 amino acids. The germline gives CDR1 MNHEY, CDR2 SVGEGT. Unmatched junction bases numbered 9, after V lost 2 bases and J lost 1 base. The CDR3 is CASSYGHPGGMNTGELFF. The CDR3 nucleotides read TGTGCCAGCAGTTACGGGCACCCGGGAGGGATGAACACCGGGGAGCTGTTTTTT.

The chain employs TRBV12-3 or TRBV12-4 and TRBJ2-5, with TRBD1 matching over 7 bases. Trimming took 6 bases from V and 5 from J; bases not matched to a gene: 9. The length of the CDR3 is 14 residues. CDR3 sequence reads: CASSRSTGVETQYF. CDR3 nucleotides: TGTGCCAGCAGCCGATCAACAGGGGTTGAGACCCAGTACTTC.

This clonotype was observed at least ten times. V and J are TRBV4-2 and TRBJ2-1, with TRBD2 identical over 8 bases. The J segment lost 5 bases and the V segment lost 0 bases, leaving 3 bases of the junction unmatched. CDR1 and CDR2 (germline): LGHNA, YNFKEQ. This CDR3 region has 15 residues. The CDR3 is CASSQDFGGDNEQFF. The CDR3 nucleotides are TGTGCCAGCAGCCAAGATTTCGGGGGGGACAATGAGCAGTTCTTC.

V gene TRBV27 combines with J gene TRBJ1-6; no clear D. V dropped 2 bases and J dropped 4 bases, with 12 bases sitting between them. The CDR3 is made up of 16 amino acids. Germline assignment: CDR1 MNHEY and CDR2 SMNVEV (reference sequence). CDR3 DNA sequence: TGTGCCAGCAGTTTAACGGTCGGGGAGTATAATTCACCCCTCCACTTT. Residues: CASSLTVGEYNSPLHF.

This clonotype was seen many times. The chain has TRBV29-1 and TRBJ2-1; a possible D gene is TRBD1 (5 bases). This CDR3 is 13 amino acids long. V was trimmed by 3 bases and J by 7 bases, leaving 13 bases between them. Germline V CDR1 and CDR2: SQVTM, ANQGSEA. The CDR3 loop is CSVDGQGSNEQFF. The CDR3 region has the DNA TGCAGCGTTGACGGCCAGGGTAGTAATGAGCAGTTCTTC.

The CDR3: CASSSYSKETQYF. CDR3 nucleotide sequence: TGTGCCAGCAGCTCTTACTCAAAAGAGACCCAGTACTTC. The V call is TRBV7-9, the J call TRBJ2-5; D is unresolved. Trimming removed 4 bases from V and 3 bases from J, with 9 bases in between. This CDR3 is built from 13 residues. The germline gives CDR1 SEHNR, CDR2 FQNEAQ (reference sequence).

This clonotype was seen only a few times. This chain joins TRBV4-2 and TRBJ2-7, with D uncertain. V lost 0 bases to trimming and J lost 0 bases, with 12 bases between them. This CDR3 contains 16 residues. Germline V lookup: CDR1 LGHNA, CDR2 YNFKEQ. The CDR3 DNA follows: TGTGCCAGCAGCCAAGATACGACTTCCAGCTCCTACGAGCAGTACTTC. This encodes CASSQDTTSSSYEQYF.

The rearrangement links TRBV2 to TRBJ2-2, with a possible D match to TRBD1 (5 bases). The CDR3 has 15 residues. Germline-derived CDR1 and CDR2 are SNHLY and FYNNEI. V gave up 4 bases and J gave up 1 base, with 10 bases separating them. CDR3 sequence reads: CASSGRTQNTGELFF. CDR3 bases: TGTGCCAGCAGTGGCCGGACACAGAACACCGGGGAGCTGTTTTTT.

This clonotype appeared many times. Written as DNA, the CDR3 is TGTGCCAGCAGCTTACGGGGGGGAGTCTATGGCTACACCTTC. It specifies CASSLRGGVYGYTF. The V and J genes are TRBV7-2 and TRBJ1-2; the D gene is possibly TRBD1 (5 bases). The ends were cut back, 2 bases at V and 4 bases at J, with 11 bases in the middle. This CDR3 has 14 amino acids. In germline, CDR1 is SGHTA, CDR2 FQGNSA.

The CDR3 spells CSAIETSGLYEQYF. For the CDR3, the DNA is TGCAGTGCCATAGAGACTAGCGGGCTTTACGAGCAGTACTTC. The chain recombines TRBV20-1 with TRBJ2-7; TRBD2 aligns across 10 bases. The CDR3 covers 14 residues. Trimming removed 6 bases from V and 4 bases from J; junction bases left unmatched: 9. The germline V gene has CDR1 DFQATT and CDR2 SNEGSKA (reference sequence).

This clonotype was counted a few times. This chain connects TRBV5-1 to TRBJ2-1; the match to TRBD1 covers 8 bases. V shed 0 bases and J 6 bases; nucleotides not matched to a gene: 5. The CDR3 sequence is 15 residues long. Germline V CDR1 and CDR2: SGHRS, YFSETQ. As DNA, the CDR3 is TGCGCCAGCAGCTTGGTAGTGACAGGGGTCAATGAGCAGTTCTTC. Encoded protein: CASSLVVTGVNEQFF.

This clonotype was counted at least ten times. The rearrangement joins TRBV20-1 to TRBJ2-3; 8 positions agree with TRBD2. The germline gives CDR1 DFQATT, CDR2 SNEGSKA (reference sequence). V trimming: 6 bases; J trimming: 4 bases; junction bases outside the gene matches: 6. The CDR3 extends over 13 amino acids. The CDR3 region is CSAYGGGADTQYF. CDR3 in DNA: TGCAGTGCCTACGGGGGGGGGGCAGATACGCAGTATTTT.

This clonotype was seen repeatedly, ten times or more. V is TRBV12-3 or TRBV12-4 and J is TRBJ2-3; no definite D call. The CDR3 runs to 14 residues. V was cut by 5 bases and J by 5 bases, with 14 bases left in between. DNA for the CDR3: TGTGCCAGCAGTCCAGACGGAAGTATAGATACGCAGTATTTT. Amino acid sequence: CASSPDGSIDTQYF.

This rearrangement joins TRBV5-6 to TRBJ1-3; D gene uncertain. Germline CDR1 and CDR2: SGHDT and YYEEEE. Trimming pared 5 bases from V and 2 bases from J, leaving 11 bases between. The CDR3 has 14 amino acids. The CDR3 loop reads CASRRKEAGNTIYF. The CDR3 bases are TGTGCCAGCAGACGAAAGGAGGCTGGAAACACCATATATTTT.

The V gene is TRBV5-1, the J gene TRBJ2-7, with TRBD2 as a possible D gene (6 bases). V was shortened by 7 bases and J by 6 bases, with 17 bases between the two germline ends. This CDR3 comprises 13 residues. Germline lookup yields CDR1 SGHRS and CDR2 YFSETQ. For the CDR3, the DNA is TGCGCCAGCGCCCTCCGGGACTCTGGCGAGCAGTACTTC. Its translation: CASALRDSGEQYF. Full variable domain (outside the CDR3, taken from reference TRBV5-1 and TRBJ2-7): KAGVTQTPRYLIKTRGQQVTLSCSPISGHRSVSWYQQTPGQGLQFLFEYFSETQRNKGNFPGRFSGRQFSNSRSEMNVSTLELGDSALYLCASALRDSGEQYFGPGTRLTVT.

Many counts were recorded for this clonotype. This CDR3 reads CASSLSFQGAYETQYF. CDR3 coding DNA: TGTGCCAGCAGCTTGTCTTTCCAGGGGGCTTATGAGACCCAGTACTTC. This chain uses TRBV5-5 with TRBJ2-5; 8 nucleotides line up with TRBD1. Germline V CDR1 and CDR2: SGHKS, YYEKEE (reference sequence). This CDR3 is 16 amino acids long. With 1 base clipped from V and 5 bases from J, the junction kept 10 bases outside the gene matches.

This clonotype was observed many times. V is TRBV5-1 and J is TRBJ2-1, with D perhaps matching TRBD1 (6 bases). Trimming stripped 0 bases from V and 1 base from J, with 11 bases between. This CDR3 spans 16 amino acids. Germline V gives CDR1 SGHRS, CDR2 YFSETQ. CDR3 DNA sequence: TGCGCCAGCAGCTTGGGGGACACCAGGTCCTACAATGAGCAGTTCTTC. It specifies CASSLGDTRSYNEQFF.

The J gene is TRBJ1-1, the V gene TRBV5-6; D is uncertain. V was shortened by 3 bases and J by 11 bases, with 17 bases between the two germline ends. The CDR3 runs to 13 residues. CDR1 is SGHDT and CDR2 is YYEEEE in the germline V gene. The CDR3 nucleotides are TGTGCCAGCAGCTCCAACCTGGACTCTTACGCTTTCTTT. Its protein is CASSSNLDSYAFF.

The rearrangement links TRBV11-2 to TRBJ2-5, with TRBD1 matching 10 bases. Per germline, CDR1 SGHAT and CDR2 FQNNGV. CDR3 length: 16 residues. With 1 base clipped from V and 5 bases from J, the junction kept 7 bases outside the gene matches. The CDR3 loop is CASSLVRDRGQETQYF. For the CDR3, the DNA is TGTGCCAGCAGCTTAGTCCGGGACAGGGGACAGGAGACCCAGTACTTC.

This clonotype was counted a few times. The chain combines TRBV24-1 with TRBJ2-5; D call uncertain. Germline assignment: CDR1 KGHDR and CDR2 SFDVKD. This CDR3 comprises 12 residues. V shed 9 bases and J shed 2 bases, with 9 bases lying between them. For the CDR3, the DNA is TGTGCCACCCAGGACCCGCAAGAGACCCAGTACTTC. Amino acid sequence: CATQDPQETQYF.

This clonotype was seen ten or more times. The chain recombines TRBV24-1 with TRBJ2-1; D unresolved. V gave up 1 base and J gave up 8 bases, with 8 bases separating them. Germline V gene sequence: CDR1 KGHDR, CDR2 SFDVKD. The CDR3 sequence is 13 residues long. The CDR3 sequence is CATSDFQADEQFF. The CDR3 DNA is TGTGCCACCAGTGATTTTCAAGCCGATGAGCAGTTCTTC.

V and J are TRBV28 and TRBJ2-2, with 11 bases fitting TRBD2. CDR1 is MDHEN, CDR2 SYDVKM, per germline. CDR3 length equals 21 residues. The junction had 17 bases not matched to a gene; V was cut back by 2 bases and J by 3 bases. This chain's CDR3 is CASSLSPKLLAGVRYTGELFF. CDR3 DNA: TGTGCCAGCAGTTTAAGCCCCAAGTTACTAGCGGGGGTACGATACACCGGGGAGCTGTTTTTT. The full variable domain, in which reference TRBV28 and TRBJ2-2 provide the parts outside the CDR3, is DVKVTQSSRYLVKRTGEKVFLECVQDMDHENMFWYRQDPGLGLRLIYFSYDVKMKEKGDIPEGYSVSREKKERFSLILESASTNQTSMYLCASSLSPKLLAGVRYTGELFFGEGSRLTVL.

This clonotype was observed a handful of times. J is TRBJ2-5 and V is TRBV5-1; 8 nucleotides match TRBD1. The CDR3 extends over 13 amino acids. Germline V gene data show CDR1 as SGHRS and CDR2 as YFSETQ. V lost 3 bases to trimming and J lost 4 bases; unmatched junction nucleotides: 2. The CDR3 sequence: CASSYGQGETQYF. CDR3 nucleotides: TGCGCCAGCAGCTACGGACAGGGAGAGACCCAGTACTTC.